This T cell receptor beta chain was captured in a study of cytomegalovirus exposure and HLA in healthy donors. This clone has just a few counts. Its specificity is not known. Points from the study as a whole: Excluded were some V segments that proved indistinguishable, including TRBV6-2 and TRBV6-3. The authors later found most CMV-associated TCR beta chains appeared HLA-restricted.

CDR3 size: 14 residues. Trimming shortened V by 4 bases and J by 7 bases, and 13 bases separated the two germline ends. Germline V gene lookup returns CDR1 SNHLY and CDR2 FYNNEI. Amplification used 60 Vbeta primers and 13 Jbeta primers. Here immunoSEQ multiplex PCR was the method, and the copy in TCRdb shows in-frame clones only, minus some. Of around 190,000 clones listed, more than 75% are singletons. The chain combines TRBV2 with TRBJ2-2, with a tentative D call TRBD1 (6 bases). This sequence was found in a man aged 40-50 years in good health and CMV-seropositive. Sequenced input: PBMCs. The CDR3 DNA is TGTGCCAGCAGTGTTCAGGGGTTGGACGGGGAGCTGTTTTTT. This codes for CASSVQGLDGELFF.